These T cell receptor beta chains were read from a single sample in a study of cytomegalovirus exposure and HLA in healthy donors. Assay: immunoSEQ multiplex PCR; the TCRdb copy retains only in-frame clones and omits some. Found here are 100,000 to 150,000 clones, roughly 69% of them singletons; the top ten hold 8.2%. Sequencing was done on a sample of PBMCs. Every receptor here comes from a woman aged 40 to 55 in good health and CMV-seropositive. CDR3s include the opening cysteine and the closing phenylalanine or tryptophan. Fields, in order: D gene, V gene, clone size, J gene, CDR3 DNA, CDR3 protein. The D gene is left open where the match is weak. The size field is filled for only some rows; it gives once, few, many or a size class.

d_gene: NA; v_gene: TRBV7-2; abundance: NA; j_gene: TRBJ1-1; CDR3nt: TGTGCCAGCAGCTTTAGACAGGTCAACACTGAAGCTTTCTTT; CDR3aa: CASSFRQVNTEAFF
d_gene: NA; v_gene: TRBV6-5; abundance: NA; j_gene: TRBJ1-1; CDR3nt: TGTGCCAGCAGTCGAACAGGGTGGGCCGGGGTCGGCGCTTTCTTT; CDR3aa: CASSRTGWAGVGAFF
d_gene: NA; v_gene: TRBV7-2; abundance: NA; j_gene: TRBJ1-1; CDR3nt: TGTGCCAGCAGTCCTTTTGTGAACACTGAAGCTTTCTTT; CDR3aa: CASSPFVNTEAFF
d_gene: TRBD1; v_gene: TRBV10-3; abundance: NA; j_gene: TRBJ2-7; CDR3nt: TGTGCCATCAGTGGGAGACAGGGAGTATACGAGCAGTACTTC; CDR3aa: CAISGRQGVYEQYF
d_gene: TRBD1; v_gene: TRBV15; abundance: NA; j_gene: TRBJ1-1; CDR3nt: TGTGCCACCAGCAGAGATTGGGCCCGACAGGGGTTT; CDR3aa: CATSRDWARQGF
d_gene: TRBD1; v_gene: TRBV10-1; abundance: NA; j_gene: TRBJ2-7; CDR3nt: TGCGCCAGCAGCCACATGGGACAGGGCTTTTCCTACGAGCAGTACTTC; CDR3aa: CASSHMGQGFSYEQYF
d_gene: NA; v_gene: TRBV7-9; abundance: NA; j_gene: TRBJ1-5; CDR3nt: TGTGCCAGCGCGGGGTGGGATCAGCCCCAGCATTTT; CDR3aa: CASAGWDQPQHF
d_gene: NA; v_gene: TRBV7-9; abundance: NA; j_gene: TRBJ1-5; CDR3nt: TGTGCCAGCAGCGGGGGATGGGGGGGCGGCAATCAGCCCCAGCATTTT; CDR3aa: CASSGGWGGGNQPQHF
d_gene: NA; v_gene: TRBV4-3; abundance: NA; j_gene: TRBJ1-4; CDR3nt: TGCGCCAGCAGCCAACAGAAGAATGAAAAACTGTTTTTT; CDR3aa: CASSQQKNEKLFF
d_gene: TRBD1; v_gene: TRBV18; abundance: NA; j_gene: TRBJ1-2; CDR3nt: TGTGCCAGCTCAACGGGACAGGGCGTAGCTAACTATGGCTACACCTTC; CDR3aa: CASSTGQGVANYGYTF
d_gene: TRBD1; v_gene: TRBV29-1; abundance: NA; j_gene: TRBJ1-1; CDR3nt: TGCAGCGTGTGGGGGCAGGGGGACGACACTGAAGCTTTCTTT; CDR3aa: CSVWGQGDDTEAFF
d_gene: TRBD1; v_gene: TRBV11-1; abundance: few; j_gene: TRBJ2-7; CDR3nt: TGTGCCAGCAGCTTAGCTGAGGACAGGGAGCAGTACTTC; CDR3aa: CASSLAEDREQYF
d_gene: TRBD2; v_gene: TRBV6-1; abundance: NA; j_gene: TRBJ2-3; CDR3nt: TGTGCCAGCAGTGGGGGACTAGCGGGGGCCCACACAGATACGCAGTATTTT; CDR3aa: CASSGGLAGAHTDTQYF
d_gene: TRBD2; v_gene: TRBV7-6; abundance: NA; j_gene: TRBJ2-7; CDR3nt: TGTGCCAGCAGCTTAGGCGGGGAGGGTCCGTACGAGCAGTACTTC; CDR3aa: CASSLGGEGPYEQYF
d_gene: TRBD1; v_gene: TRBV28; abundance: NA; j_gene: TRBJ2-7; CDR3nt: TGTGCCAGCAGTTTAGACAGGGTGATGGACGAGCAGTACTTC; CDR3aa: CASSLDRVMDEQYF
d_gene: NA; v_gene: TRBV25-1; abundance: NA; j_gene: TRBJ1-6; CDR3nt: TGTGCCAGCAGTGCCGGGGTTAAATCACCCCTCCACTTT; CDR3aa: CASSAGVKSPLHF
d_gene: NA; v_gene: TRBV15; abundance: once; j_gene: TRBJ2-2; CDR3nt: TGTGCCACCAGCAGAGGGCAGTTCACCGGGGAGCTGTTTTTT; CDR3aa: CATSRGQFTGELFF
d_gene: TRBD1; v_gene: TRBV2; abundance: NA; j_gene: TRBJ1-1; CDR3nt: TGTGCCAGCGGGACAGGGGGTAAGGCTGAAGCTTTCTTT; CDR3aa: CASGTGGKAEAFF
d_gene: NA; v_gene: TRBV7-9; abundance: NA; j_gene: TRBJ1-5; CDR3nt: TGTGCCAGCAGCCGGGACACACATAGCAATCAGCCCCAGCATTTT; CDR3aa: CASSRDTHSNQPQHF
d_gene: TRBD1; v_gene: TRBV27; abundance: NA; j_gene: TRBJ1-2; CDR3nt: TGTGCCAGCTGGACAGGGCTCCCCTATGGCTACACCTTC; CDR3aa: CASWTGLPYGYTF
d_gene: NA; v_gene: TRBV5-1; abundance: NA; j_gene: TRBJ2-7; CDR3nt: TGCGCCAGCAGCTTGGGGAGCACGGGGGAGCAGTACTTC; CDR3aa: CASSLGSTGEQYF
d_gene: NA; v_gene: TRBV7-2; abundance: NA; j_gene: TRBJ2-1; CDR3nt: TGTGCCAGCAGCTCCAACAGGGTTAATGAGCAGTTCTTC; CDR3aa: CASSSNRVNEQFF
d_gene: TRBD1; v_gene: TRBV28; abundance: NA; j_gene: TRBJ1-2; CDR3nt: TGTGCCAGCAGTCCCTCCGACAGGGCAGGCACCTTC; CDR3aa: CASSPSDRAGTF
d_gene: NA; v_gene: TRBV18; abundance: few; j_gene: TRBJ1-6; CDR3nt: TGTGCCAGCTCACCCGGGGAGAATTCACCCCTCCACTTT; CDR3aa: CASSPGENSPLHF
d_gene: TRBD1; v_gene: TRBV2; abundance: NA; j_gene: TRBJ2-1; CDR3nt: TGTGCCACCCAACCGGGACAGGGAACGAATGAGCAGTTCTTC; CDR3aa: CATQPGQGTNEQFF
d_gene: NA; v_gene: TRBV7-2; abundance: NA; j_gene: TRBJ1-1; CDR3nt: TGTGCCAGCAGCTTCGAGTTCAACACTGAAGCTTTCTTT; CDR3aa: CASSFEFNTEAFF
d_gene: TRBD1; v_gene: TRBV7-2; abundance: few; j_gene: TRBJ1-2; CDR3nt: TGTGCCAGCAGCCCCGGACAGGGTAACTATGGCTACACCTTC; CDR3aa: CASSPGQGNYGYTF
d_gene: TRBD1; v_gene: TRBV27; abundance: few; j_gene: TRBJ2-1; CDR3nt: TGTGCCAGCAGCTACGGGACAGGTAGTAACAATGAGCAGTTCTTC; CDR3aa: CASSYGTGSNNEQFF
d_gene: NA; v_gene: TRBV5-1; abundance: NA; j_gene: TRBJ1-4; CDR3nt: TGCGCCAGCAGCCCTCTAACGGGAGAAAAACTGTTTTTT; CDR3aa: CASSPLTGEKLFF
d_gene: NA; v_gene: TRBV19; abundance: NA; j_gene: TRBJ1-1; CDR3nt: TGTGCCAGTAGTGAGGTGAGGAACACTGAAGCTTTCTTT; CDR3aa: CASSEVRNTEAFF
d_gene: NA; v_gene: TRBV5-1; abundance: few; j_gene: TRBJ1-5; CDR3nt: TGCGCCAGCAGCTTGATGGGGGGTAATCAGCCCCAGCATTTT; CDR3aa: CASSLMGGNQPQHF
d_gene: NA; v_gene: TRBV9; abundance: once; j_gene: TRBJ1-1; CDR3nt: TGTGCCAGCAGCGTAGAAGCAGGGATGAACACTGAAGCTTTCTTT; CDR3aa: CASSVEAGMNTEAFF
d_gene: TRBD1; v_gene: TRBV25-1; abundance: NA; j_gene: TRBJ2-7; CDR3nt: TGTGCCAGCAGTTCAGCTCCGGGACAGGGCTACGAGCAGTACTTC; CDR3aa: CASSSAPGQGYEQYF
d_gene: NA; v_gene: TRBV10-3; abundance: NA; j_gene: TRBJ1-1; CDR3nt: TGTGCCATCGGGGAAGTTAGCGGCACTGAAGCTTTCTTT; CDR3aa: CAIGEVSGTEAFF
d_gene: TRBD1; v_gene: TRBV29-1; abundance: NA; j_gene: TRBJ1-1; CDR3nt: TGCAGCGTCCAGTCCCGGGACAGGGGGCGCGAGGGCTATATGGACACTGAAGCTTTCTTT; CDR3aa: CSVQSRDRGREGYMDTEAFF
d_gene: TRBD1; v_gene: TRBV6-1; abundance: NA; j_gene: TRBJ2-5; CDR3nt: TGTGCCAGCAGCGTACAGGGGCGGGAGACCCAGTACTTC; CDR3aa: CASSVQGRETQYF
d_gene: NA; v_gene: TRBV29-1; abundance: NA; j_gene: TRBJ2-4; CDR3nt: TGCAGCGCGTCCCTAGGCGGCCAAAACATTCAGTACTTC; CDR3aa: CSASLGGQNIQYF